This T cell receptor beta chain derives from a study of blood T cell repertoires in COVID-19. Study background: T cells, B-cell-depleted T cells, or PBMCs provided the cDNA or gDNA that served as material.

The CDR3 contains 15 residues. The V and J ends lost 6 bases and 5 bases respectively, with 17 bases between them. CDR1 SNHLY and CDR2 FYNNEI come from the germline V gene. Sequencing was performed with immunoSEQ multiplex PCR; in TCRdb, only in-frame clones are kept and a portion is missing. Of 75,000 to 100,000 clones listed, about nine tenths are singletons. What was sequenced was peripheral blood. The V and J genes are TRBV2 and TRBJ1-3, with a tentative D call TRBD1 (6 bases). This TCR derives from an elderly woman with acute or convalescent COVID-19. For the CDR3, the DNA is TGTGCCAGCAGGGCAGTACAGGGTAGTCGAAACACCATATATTTT. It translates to CASRAVQGSRNTIYF.